These T cell receptor beta chains were read from a single sample in a study of CD8+ T cells in alopecia areata. Profiled with immunoSEQ multiplex PCR; TCRdb holds only in-frame clones, not every one. The sample holds over 150,000 clones; 60% are singletons and the top ten take about 0.69%. This material consisted of CD4+ T cells sorted from blood, taken at week 4, from a patient treated with tofacitinib. All receptors come from a human donor with alopecia areata. CDR3s include the opening cysteine and the closing phenylalanine or tryptophan. D genes are given only for firm matches. Rows give clone size only sometimes, using once, few, many, or a class for an expanded clone.

>TRBV2|TRBD2|TRBJ2-4|-
TGTGCCAGCAGTGTTAGCGGGAGAGACATTCAGTACTTC
CASSVSGRDIQYF
>TRBV4-2|TRBD1|TRBJ1-2|-
TGTGCCAGCAGCCAAGGAGGGGGCGCCTCTGGCTACACCTTC
CASSQGGGASGYTF
>TRBV27|-|TRBJ1-2|few
TGTGCCAGCAGCCTACAGGGCTATGGCTACACCTTC
CASSLQGYGYTF
>TRBV2|-|TRBJ2-2|many
TGTGCCAGCAGTGAAGTAACCGCAGGGGAGCTGTTTTTT
CASSEVTAGELFF
>TRBV7-9|-|TRBJ2-5|-
TGTGCCAGCGAAGTAGCCGGGACGGTATTAACCCAGTACTTC
CASEVAGTVLTQYF
>TRBV5-1|TRBD2|TRBJ2-1|-
TGCGCCAGCAGCTTGGTGGTGGCTAGCGGAAATGAGCAGTTCTTC
CASSLVVASGNEQFF
>TRBV4-3|-|TRBJ2-1|few
TGCGCCGGGGCCCGCCGGAGGGGCGATGAGCAGTTCTTC
CAGARRRGDEQFF
>TRBV2|TRBD2|TRBJ2-3|-
TGTGCCAGCAGTGAAGCTCTAGCGGGGGGCACAGATACGCAGTATTTT
CASSEALAGGTDTQYF
>TRBV29-1|-|TRBJ2-1|few
TGCAGCGTTGGGGGCTACAATGAGCAGTTCTTC
CSVGGYNEQFF
>TRBV6-4|TRBD1|TRBJ2-3|-
TGTGCCAGCAGTTTGGACGGGACAGATCCCCATTTAAGCACAGATACGCAGTATTTT
CASSLDGTDPHLSTDTQYF
>TRBV9|-|TRBJ2-1|-
TGTGCCAGCAGCGTAGACGGATTTCTTGAGCAGTTCTTC
CASSVDGFLEQFF
>TRBV2|-|TRBJ1-1|-
TGTGCCAGCACAGAGAGGGAATTGAGTGCTGAAGCTTTCTTT
CASTERELSAEAFF
>TRBV10-3|-|TRBJ2-6|few
TGTGCCATCAGTGAGCGAGGGCAACAGGGTTCTGGGGCCAACGTCCTGACTTTC
CAISERGQQGSGANVLTF
>TRBV30|-|TRBJ2-7|-
TGTGCCTGGAGTGGCACCTACGAGCAGTACTTC
CAWSGTYEQYF
>TRBV29-1|-|TRBJ2-3|-
TGCAGCGTCCAGCTCACAGATACGCAGTATTTT
CSVQLTDTQYF
>TRBV18|-|TRBJ2-1|-
TGTGCCAGCTCACCACCCGACAGGTCGGCCTCTCCGGGTAAGAAGTTCTTC
CASSPPDRSASPGKKFF
>TRBV5-1|-|TRBJ2-7|-
TGCGCCAGCAGCTCCCTTGGGCGGGCGGGGGCCTCCTACGAGCAGTACTTC
CASSSLGRAGASYEQYF
>TRBV30|TRBD1|TRBJ1-5|-
TGTGCCTGGAGTCCCGGGACAGGGGGTTGGAGCAATCAGCCCCAGCATTTT
CAWSPGTGGWSNQPQHF
>TRBV6-5|-|TRBJ2-3|few
TGTGCCAGCAGCCCCCATAGCGGTGCGCAGTATTTT
CASSPHSGAQYF
>TRBV9|-|TRBJ2-7|few
TGTGCCAGCAGCAAAGGGGACCCTAGCTCCTACGAGCAGTACTTC
CASSKGDPSSYEQYF
>TRBV4-2|-|TRBJ2-3|-
TGTGCCAGCAGCCATCAATATCCGGGGACAGATACGCAGTATTTT
CASSHQYPGTDTQYF
>TRBV7-2|-|TRBJ2-7|-
TGTGCCAGCAGCTTACGAGCAGGGGCCGAGCAGTACTTC
CASSLRAGAEQYF
>TRBV30|-|TRBJ2-3|-
TGTGCCTGGAGTGGAGGGTTGGCAGATACGCAGTATTTT
CAWSGGLADTQYF
>TRBV29-1|-|TRBJ2-5|few
TGCAGCGTGCCGGGGTATTTCCAAGAGACCCAGTACTTC
CSVPGYFQETQYF
>TRBV29-1|-|TRBJ1-1|-
TGCAGCGCGAATGGACCGACCCAAGGGACTGAAGCTTTCTTT
CSANGPTQGTEAFF
>TRBV7-2|-|TRBJ2-3|once
TGTGCCAGCAGCTTAGCGACCACACAAGGGGCAGATACGCAGTATTTT
CASSLATTQGADTQYF
>TRBV18|TRBD2|TRBJ2-1|-
TGTGCCAGCTCACCACCGTCAAGAATGGGGACTAACCGATACAATGAGCAGTTCTTC
CASSPPSRMGTNRYNEQFF
>TRBV15|-|TRBJ1-1|-
TGTGCCACCAGCACTTATGTGGGGGGAACTGAAGCTTTCTTT
CATSTYVGGTEAFF
>TRBV29-1|-|TRBJ2-5|few
TGCAGCGTTGATGGGGGGGGCGGACAAGAGACCCAGTACTTC
CSVDGGGGQETQYF
>TRBV29-1|-|TRBJ2-3|-
TGCAGCGCAGGGACATCTAGCACAGATACGCAGTATTTT
CSAGTSSTDTQYF
>TRBV19|-|TRBJ2-5|-
TGTGCCAGTAGTTCACCGGACGGATTACAAGAGACCCAGTACTTC
CASSSPDGLQETQYF
>TRBV27|TRBD1|TRBJ2-2|few
TGTGCCAGCAGTTCAATCGCCAGGGGGCTGAACACCGGGGAGCTGTTTTTT
CASSSIARGLNTGELFF
>TRBV18|TRBD1|TRBJ2-3|-
TGTGCCAGCTCAAGACAGGGTAGCACAGATACGCAGTATTTT
CASSRQGSTDTQYF
>TRBV25-1|-|TRBJ1-2|few
TGTGCCAGCAGTGAATTTGGTTCGGCAGCACTCTATGGCTACACCTTC
CASSEFGSAALYGYTF
>TRBV30|-|TRBJ2-7|-
TGTGCCTGGAGTGTACCTACCCTACGGGACTACGAGCAGTACTTC
CAWSVPTLRDYEQYF
>TRBV19|-|TRBJ2-5|-
TGTGCCAGTAGTGGAGGGCTTGGAGAGACCCAGTACTTC
CASSGGLGETQYF
>TRBV4-2|TRBD2|TRBJ2-7|-
TGTGCCAGCAGCCGAACGGGGACTAGCGGGACCTACGAGCAGTACTTC
CASSRTGTSGTYEQYF
>TRBV5-1|-|TRBJ2-7|-
TGCGCCAGCAGCTTGGGGTCCCTTAGGGAGCAGTACTTC
CASSLGSLREQYF
>TRBV5-1|-|TRBJ2-3|-
TGCGCCAGCAGCTTGACGCGAGTTGTCAATCCGCAGTATTTT
CASSLTRVVNPQYF
>TRBV15|-|TRBJ2-7|-
TGTGCCACCAGCAGAGATCGGCGGGGGCTTGGGTACGAGCAGTACTTC
CATSRDRRGLGYEQYF
>TRBV10-3|TRBD2|TRBJ2-1|-
TGTGCCATCATGGGACTAGCGGGGGGGAATGAGCAGTTCTTC
CAIMGLAGGNEQFF